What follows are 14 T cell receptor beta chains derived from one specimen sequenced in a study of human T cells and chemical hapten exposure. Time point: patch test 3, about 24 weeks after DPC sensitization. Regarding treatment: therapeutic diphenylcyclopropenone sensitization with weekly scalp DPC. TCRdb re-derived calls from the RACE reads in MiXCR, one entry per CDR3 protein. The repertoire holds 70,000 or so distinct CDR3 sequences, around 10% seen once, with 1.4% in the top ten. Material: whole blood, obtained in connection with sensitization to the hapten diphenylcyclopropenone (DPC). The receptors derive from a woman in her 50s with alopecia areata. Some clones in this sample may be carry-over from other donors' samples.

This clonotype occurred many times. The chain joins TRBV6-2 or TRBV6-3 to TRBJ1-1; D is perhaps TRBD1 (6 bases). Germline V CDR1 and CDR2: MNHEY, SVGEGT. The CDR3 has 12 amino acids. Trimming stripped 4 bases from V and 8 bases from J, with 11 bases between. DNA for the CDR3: TGTGCCAGCAGTTGGGGGACACCCGAAGCTTTCTTT. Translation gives CASSWGTPEAFF.

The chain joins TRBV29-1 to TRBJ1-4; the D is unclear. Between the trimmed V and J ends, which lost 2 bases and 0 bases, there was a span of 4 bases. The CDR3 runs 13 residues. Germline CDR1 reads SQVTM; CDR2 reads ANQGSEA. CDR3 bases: TGCAGCGTTGAATCCCCAACTAATGAAAAACTGTTTTTT. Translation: CSVESPTNEKLFF.

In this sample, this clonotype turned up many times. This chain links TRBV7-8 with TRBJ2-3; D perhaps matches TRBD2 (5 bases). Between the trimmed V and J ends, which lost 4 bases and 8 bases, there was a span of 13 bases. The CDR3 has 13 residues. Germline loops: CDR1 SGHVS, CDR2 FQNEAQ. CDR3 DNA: TGTGCCAGCAGCTCATCTGGGGAGAGTACGCAGTATTTT. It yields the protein CASSSSGESTQYF.

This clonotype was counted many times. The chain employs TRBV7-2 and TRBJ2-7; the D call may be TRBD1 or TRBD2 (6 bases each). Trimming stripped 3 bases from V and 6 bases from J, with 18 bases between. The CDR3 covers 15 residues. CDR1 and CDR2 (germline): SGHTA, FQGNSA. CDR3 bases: TGTGCCAGCAGCTTCGCCCTAGGGGGAGCGGGCGAGCAGTACTTC. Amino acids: CASSFALGGAGEQYF.

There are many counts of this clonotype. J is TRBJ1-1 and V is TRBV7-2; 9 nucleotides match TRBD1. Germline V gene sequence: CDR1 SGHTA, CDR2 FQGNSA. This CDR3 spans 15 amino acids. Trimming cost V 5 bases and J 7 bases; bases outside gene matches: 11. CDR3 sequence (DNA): TGTGCCAGCAGCCTCACGACAGGGGGTATCATTGAAGCTTTCTTT. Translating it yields CASSLTTGGIIEAFF. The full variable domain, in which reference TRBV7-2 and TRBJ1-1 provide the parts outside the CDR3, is GAGVSQSPSNKVTEKGKDVELRCDPISGHTALYWYRQSLGQGLEFLIYFQGNSAPDKSGLPSDRFSAERTGGSVSTLTIQRTQQEDSAVYLCASSLTTGGIIEAFFGQGTRLTVV.

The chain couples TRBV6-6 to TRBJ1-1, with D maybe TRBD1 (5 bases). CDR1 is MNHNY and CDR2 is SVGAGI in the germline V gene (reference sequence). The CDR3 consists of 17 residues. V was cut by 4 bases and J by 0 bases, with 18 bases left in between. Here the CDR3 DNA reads TGTGCCAGCAGTTTCTCCGGTCCGGGGCTAATGAACACTGAAGCTTTCTTT. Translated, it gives CASSFSGPGLMNTEAFF.

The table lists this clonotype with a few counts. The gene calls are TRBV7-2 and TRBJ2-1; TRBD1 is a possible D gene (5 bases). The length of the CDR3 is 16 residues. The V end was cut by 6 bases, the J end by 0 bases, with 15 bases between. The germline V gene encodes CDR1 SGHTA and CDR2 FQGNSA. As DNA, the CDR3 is TGTGCCAGCAGTACCCGTCGAAGGGGCTCCTACAATGAGCAGTTCTTC. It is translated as CASSTRRRGSYNEQFF.

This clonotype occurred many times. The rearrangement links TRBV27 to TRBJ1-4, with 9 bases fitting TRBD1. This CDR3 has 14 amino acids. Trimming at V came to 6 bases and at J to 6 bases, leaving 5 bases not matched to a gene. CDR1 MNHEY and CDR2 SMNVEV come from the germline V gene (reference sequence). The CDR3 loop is CASRSQGADEKLFF. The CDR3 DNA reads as TGTGCCAGCAGGTCACAGGGGGCTGATGAAAAACTGTTTTTT.

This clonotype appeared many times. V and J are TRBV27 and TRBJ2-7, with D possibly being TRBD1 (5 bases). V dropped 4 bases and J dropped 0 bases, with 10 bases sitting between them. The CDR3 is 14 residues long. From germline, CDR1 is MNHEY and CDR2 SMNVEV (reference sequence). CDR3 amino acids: CASSSTDSSYEQYF. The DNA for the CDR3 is TGTGCCAGCAGTTCGACAGACTCCTCCTACGAGCAGTACTTC.

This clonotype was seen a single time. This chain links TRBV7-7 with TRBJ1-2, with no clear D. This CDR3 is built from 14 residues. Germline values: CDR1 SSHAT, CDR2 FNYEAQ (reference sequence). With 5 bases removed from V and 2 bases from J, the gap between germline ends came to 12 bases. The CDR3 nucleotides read TGTGCCAGCAGCAAACCGGACCGCAACTATGGCTACACCTTC. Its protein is CASSKPDRNYGYTF.

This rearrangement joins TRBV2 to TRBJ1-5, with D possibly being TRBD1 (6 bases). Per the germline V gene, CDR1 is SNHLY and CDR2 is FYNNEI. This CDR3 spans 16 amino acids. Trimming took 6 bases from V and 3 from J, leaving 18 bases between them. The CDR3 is CASSVLGGRVNQPQHF. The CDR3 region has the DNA TGTGCCAGCAGCGTTCTGGGGGGGCGCGTCAATCAGCCCCAGCATTTT.

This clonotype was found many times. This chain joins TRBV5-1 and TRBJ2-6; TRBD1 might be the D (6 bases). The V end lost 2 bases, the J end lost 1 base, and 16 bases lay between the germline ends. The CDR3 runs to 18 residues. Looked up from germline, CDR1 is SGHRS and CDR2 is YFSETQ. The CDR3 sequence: CASSFKTGSRSGANVLTF. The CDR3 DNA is TGCGCCAGCAGCTTCAAAACAGGGTCGAGATCTGGGGCCAACGTCCTGACTTTC.

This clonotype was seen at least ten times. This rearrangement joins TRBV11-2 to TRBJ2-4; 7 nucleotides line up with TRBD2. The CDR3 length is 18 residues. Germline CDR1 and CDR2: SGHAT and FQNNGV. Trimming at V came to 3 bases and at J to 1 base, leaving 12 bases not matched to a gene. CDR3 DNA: TGTGCCAGCAGCTTGGAACTAGCGAGTCAGACGGCCAAAAACATTCAGTACTTC. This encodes CASSLELASQTAKNIQYF.

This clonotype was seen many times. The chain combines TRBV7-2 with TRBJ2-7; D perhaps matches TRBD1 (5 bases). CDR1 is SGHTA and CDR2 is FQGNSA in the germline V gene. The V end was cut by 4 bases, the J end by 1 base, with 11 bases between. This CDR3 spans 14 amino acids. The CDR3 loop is CASSYRPKSYEQYF. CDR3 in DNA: TGTGCCAGCAGCTACAGGCCCAAATCCTACGAGCAGTACTTC.